This TCR beta chain was sequenced for a study of glioma-infiltrating T cells. This clonotype was found many times. Using RNA template, CDR3s of TCR alpha and beta were amplified with iRepertoire arm-PCR. From the multiplex PCR reads, TCRdb called clonotypes with MiXCR, one entry per CDR3 protein. This sample carries under 200,000 distinct CDR3 sequences, roughly a third of them seen once, and the ten largest clones take 20%. The CDR3 runs to 13 residues. Trimming removed 5 bases at V and 6 bases at J, with 11 bases between. Per the germline V gene, CDR1 is MGHRA and CDR2 is YSYEKL. The clonotype comes from a human donor with low-grade glioma or glioblastoma, undergoing nonglioma brain surgery, or in good health (not recorded which). Input material: glioma tissue, nonneoplastic brain tissue, or PBMCs (not recorded which). This chain links TRBV4-1 with TRBJ2-1; D uncertain. In DNA, the CDR3 is TGCGCCAGCAGCTTAGGCGAGGTCAATGAGCAGTTCTTC. It codes for CASSLGEVNEQFF.